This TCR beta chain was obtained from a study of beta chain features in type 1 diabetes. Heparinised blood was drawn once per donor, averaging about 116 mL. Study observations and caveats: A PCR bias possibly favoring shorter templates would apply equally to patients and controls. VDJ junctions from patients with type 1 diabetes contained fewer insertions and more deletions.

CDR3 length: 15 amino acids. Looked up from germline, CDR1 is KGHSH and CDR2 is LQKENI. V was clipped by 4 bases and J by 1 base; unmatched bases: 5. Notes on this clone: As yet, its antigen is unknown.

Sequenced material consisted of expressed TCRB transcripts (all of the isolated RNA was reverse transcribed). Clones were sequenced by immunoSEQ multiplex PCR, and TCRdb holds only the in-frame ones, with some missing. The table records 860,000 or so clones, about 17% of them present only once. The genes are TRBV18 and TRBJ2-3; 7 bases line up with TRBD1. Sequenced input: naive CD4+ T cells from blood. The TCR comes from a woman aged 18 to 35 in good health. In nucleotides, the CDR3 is TGTGCCAGCTCACTACAGGGGCCGGGCACAGATACGCAGTATTTT. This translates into CASSLQGPGTDTQYF.